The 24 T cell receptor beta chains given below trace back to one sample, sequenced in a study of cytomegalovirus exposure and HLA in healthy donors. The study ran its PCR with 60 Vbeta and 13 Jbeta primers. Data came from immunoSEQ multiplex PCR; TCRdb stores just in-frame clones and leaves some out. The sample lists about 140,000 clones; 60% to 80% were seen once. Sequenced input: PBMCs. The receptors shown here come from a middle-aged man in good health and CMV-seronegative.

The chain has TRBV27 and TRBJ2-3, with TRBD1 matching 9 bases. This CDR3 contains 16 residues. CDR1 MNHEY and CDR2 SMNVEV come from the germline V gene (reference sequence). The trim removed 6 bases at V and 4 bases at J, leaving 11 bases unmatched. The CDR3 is CASSRNRDRVADTQYF. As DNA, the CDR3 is TGTGCCAGCAGCCGTAACCGGGACAGGGTGGCAGATACGCAGTATTTT.

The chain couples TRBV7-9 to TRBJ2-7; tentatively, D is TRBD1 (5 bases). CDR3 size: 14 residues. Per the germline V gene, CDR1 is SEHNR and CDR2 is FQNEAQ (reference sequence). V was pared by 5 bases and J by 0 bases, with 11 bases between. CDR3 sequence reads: CASSPRQSSYEQYF. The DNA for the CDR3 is TGTGCCAGCAGCCCCCGACAGAGCTCCTACGAGCAGTACTTC.

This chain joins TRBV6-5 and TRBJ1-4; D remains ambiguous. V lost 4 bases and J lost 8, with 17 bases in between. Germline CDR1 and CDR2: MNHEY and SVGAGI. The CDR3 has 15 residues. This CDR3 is CASSFLLEGEEKLFF. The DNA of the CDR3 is TGTGCCAGCAGTTTCTTACTTGAAGGAGAGGAAAAACTGTTTTTT.

The CDR3 DNA follows: TGCGCCAGCAGACCAATTCCTACTAGCGGGGGGGCGAATGAGCAGTTCTTC. Translated: CASRPIPTSGGANEQFF. The gene calls are TRBV5-1 and TRBJ2-1; 13 bases align to TRBD2. The CDR3 has 17 residues. CDR1 is SGHRS and CDR2 is YFSETQ in the germline V gene. V was clipped by 5 bases and J by 7 bases; unmatched bases: 12.

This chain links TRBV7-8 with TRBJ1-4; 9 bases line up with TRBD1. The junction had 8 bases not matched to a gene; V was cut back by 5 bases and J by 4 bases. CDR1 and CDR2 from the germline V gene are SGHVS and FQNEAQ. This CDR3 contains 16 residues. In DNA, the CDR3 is TGTGCCAGCAGCCGGGGACAGGGACGTAATAATGAAAAACTGTTTTTT. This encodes CASSRGQGRNNEKLFF.

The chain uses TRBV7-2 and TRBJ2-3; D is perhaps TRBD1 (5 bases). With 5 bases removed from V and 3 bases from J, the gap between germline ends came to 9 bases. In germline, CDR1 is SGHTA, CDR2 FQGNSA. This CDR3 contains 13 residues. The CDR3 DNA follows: TGTGCCAGCAGCACAAGGGGAACAGATACGCAGTATTTT. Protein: CASSTRGTDTQYF. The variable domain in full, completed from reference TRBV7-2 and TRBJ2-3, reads GAGVSQSPSNKVTEKGKDVELRCDPISGHTALYWYRQSLGQGLEFLIYFQGNSAPDKSGLPSDRFSAERTGGSVSTLTIQRTQQEDSAVYLCASSTRGTDTQYFGPGTRLTVL.

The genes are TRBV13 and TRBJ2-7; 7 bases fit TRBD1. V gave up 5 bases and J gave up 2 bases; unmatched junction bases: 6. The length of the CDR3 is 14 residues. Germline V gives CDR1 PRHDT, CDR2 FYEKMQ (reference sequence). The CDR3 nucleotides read TGTGCCAGCAGCCCGAGACAGGGTACCTACGAGCAGTACTTC. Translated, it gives CASSPRQGTYEQYF.

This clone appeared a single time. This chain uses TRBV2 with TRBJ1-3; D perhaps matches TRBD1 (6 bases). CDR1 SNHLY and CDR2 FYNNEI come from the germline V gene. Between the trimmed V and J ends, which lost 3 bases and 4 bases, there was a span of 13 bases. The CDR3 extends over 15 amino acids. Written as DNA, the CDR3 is TGTGCCAGCAGTGATCTGGGGGCGCAAGGAAACACCATATATTTT. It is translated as CASSDLGAQGNTIYF.

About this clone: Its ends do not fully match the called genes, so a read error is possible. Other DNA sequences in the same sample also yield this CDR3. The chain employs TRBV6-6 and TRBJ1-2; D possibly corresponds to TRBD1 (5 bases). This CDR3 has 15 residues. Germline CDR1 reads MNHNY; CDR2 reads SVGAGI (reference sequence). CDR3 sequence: CASSYSTREGLGYTF. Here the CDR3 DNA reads TGTGCCAGCAGTTACTCGACGCGGGAGGGGCTTGGCTACACCTTT.

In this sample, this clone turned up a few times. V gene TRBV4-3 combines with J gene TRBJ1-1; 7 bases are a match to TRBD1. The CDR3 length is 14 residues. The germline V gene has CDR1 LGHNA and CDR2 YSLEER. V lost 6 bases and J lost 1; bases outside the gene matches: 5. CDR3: CASRQTGTNTEAFF. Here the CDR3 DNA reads TGCGCCAGCAGGCAGACAGGGACGAACACTGAAGCTTTCTTT.

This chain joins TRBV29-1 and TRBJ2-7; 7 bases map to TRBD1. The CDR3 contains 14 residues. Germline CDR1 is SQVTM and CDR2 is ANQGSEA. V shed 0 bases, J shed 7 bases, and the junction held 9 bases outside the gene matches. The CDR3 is CSVEDQGGLGEQYF. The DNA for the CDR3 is TGCAGCGTTGAAGATCAAGGGGGCTTGGGTGAGCAGTACTTC.

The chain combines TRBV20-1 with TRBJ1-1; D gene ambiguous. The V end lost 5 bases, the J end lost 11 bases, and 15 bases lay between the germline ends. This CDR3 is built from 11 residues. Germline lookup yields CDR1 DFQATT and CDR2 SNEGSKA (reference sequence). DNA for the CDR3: TGCAGTGCTGCTCGGGTTTGTGAGGCTTTCTTT. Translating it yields CSAARVCEAFF.

CDR3 residues: CASSLLVSDEQYF. For the CDR3, the DNA is TGCGCCAGCAGCTTGTTAGTAAGTGACGAGCAGTACTTC. This chain joins TRBV5-1 and TRBJ2-7, with unresolved D. With 1 base removed from V and 5 bases from J, the gap between germline ends came to 10 bases. The germline CDR1 and CDR2 sequences are SGHRS and YFSETQ. This CDR3 region has 13 residues.

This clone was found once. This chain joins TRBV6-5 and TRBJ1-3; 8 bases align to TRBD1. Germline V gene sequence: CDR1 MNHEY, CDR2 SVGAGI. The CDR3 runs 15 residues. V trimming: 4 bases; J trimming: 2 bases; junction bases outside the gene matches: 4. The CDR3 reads CASSLDREPGNTIYF. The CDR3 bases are TGTGCCAGCAGTTTGGACAGGGAACCTGGAAACACCATATATTTT.

The CDR3 sequence: CASSQDASSTPGLAEDTQYF. As DNA, the CDR3 is TGTGCCAGCAGCCAAGACGCTTCGTCGACCCCGGGACTAGCGGAAGATACGCAGTATTTT. The chain uses TRBV11-3 and TRBJ2-3; TRBD2 matches at 11 bases. Germline values: CDR1 SGHNT, CDR2 YENEEA. The V and J ends lost 5 bases and 5 bases, in that order; junction bases with no gene match: 21. The CDR3 has 20 residues. Supplemented by reference TRBV11-3 and TRBJ2-3, the full variable domain reads EAGVVQSPRYKIIEKKQPVAFWCNPISGHNTLYWYLQNLGQGPELLIRYENEEAVDDSQLPKDRFSAERLKGVDSTLKIQPAELGDSAVYLCASSQDASSTPGLAEDTQYFGPGTRLTVL.

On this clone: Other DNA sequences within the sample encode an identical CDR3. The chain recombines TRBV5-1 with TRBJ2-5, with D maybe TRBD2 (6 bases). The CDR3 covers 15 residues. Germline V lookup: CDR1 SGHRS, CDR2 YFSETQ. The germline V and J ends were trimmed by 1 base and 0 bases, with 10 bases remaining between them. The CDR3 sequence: CASSLTGTYQETQYF. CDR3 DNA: TGCGCCAGCAGCTTGACCGGGACTTACCAAGAGACCCAGTACTTC.

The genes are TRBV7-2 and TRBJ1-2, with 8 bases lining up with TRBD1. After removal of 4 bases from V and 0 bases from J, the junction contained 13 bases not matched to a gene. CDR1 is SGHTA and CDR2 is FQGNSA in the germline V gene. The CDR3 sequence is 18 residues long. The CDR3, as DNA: TGTGCCAGCAGCTCTCCAGGGGGCGAGTCTTCGGCTAACTATGGCTACACCTTC. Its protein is CASSSPGGESSANYGYTF.

The CDR3 region has the DNA TGTGCCAGCAGTTACTCTCAGGGAATAGGCAGCGGGGAGCTGTTTTTT. As protein: CASSYSQGIGSGELFF. The chain carries TRBV6-6 and TRBJ2-2; tentatively, D is TRBD1 (5 bases). The CDR3 runs to 16 residues. The V gene lost 0 bases and the J gene lost 7 bases, with 15 bases spanning the gap. From germline, CDR1 is MNHNY and CDR2 SVGAGI (reference sequence).

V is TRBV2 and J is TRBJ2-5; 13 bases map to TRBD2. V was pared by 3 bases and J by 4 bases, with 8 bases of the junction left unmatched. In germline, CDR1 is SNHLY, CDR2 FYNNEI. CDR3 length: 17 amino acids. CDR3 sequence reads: CASSDGPLAGGVETQYF. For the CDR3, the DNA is TGTGCCAGCAGTGATGGCCCACTAGCGGGGGGGGTAGAGACCCAGTACTTC.

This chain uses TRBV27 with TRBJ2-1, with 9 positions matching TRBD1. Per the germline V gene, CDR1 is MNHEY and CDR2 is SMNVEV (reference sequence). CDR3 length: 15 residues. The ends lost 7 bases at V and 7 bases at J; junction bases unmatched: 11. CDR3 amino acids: CASINWGTGINEQFF. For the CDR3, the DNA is TGTGCCAGCATCAACTGGGGGACAGGGATAAATGAGCAGTTCTTC.

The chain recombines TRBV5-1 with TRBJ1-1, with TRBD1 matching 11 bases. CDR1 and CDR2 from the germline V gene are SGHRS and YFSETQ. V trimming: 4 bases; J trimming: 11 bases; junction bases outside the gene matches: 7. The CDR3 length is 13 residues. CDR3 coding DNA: TGCGCCAGCAGCCCCAGGACAGGGGGCGCGGCTTTCTTT. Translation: CASSPRTGGAAFF.

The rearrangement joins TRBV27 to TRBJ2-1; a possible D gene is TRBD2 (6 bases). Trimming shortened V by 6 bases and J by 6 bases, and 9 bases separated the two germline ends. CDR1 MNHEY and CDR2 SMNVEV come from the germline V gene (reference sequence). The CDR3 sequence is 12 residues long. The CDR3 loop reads CASRTRVNEQFF. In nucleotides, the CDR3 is TGTGCCAGCAGGACTAGGGTCAATGAGCAGTTCTTC.

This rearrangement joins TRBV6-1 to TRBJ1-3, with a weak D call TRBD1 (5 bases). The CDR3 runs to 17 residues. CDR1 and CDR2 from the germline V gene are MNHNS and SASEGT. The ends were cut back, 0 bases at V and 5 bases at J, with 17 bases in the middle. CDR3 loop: CASSEALGIQGRNTIYF. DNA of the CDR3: TGTGCCAGCAGTGAAGCGCTTGGTATCCAGGGTCGAAACACCATATATTTT.

CDR3 nucleotides: TGTGCCAGCAGCTTGGGCGGGACGGTTAATGAAAAACTGTTTTTT. It translates to CASSLGGTVNEKLFF. V and J are TRBV5-5 and TRBJ1-4; the D gene is possibly TRBD1 (5 bases). From germline, CDR1 is SGHKS and CDR2 YYEKEE (reference sequence). There are 15 residues in the CDR3. V lost 0 bases to trimming and J lost 4 bases, with 10 bases between them.